This T cell receptor beta chain was recorded in a study of cytomegalovirus exposure and HLA in healthy donors. As regards this clone: What it binds is unknown.

Study-level points and caveats: Most TCR sequences proved rare, with some public TCRs found in many donors.

Amplification used 60 Vbeta primers and 13 Jbeta primers. Libraries were prepared by immunoSEQ multiplex PCR; TCRdb keeps only in-frame clonotypes and omits some of them. The profile shows some 190,000 clones, around four fifths of them singletons. Donors had nominal health at sampling but likely had unrecorded immune exposures. V lost 6 bases to trimming and J lost 4 bases, with 18 bases between them. From germline, CDR1 is MNHNS and CDR2 SASEGT. The CDR3 runs to 15 residues. The TCR sequence derives from a man in his forties in good health and CMV-seropositive. J is TRBJ1-2 and V is TRBV6-1; D may be TRBD1 (6 bases). Material for sequencing was PBMCs. CDR3 in amino acids: CASRTPTGFFYGYTF. In nucleotides, the CDR3 is TGTGCCAGCAGGACTCCTACAGGGTTTTTCTATGGCTACACCTTC.